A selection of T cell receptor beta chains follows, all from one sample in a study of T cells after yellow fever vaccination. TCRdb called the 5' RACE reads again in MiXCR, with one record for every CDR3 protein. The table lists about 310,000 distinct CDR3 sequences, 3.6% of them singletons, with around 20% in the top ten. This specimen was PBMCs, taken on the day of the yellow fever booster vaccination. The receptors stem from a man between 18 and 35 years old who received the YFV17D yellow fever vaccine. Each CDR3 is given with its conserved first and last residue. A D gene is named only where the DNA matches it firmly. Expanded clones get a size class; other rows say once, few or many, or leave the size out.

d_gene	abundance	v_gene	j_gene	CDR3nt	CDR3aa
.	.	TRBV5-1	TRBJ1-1	TGCGCCAGCAGCTTGCCCGGGGAGGGCACTGAAGCTTTCTTT	CASSLPGEGTEAFF
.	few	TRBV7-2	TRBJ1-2	TGTGCCAGCAGCTTAGAGGCAGCCCTCTACAGCTACACCTTC	CASSLEAALYSYTF
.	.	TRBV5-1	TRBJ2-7	TGCGCCAGCAGCGATCCAGGTGGAGACGAGCAGTACTTC	CASSDPGGDEQYF
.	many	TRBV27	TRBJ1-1	TGTGCCAGCAGTTTATCGTCGGTTTTGAACACTGAAGCTTTCTTT	CASSLSSVLNTEAFF
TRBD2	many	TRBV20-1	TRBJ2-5	TGCAGTGCTAGAGATGCGGGGGGGTCCCAAGAGACCCAGTACTTC	CSARDAGGSQETQYF
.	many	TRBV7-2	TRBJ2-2	TGTGCCAGCAGCTTAGCTTCAGGGTCCGGGGAGCTGTTTTTT	CASSLASGSGELFF
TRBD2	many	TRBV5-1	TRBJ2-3	TGCGCCAGCAGCTTGGGCCTAGCGGGGGCCCCAGATACGCAGTATTTT	CASSLGLAGAPDTQYF
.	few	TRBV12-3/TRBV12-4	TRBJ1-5	TGTGCCAGCACCAATTACCGAGGGGTTTGGCAGCCCCAGCATTTT	CASTNYRGVWQPQHF
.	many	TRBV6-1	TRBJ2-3	TGTGCCAGCAGCCCCAGGCCGACCGATACAGCTAGCACAGATACGCAGTATTTT	CASSPRPTDTASTDTQYF
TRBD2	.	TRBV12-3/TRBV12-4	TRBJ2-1	TGTGCCAGCAGTTTACATCCCCCGGGAGGCTACAATGAGCAGTTCTTC	CASSLHPPGGYNEQFF
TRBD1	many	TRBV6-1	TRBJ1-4	TGTGCCAGCACAACCGGGACAGCAAATGAAAAACTGTTTTTT	CASTTGTANEKLFF
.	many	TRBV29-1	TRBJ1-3	TGCAGCGTTGTAACTTCTGGAAACACCATATATTTT	CSVVTSGNTIYF
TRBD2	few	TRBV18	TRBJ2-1	TGTGCCAGCTCACCACCTTATTCGCTAGCGGGGAGGAATGAGCAGTTCTTC	CASSPPYSLAGRNEQFF
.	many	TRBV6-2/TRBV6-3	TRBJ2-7	TGTGCCAGCACCCACAGGTCCTACGAGCAGTACTTC	CASTHRSYEQYF
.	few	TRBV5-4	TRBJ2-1	TGTGCCAGCAGCGGAGGGCCACCTTACAATGAGCAGTTCTTC	CASSGGPPYNEQFF
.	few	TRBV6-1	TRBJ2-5	TGTGCCAGCAGTGAAAATAGTCGGAACCAAGAGACCCAGTACTTC	CASSENSRNQETQYF
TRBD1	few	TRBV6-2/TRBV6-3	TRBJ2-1	TGTGCCAGCAGACCCGAGACAGGGGCGAACTCCTACAATGAGCAGTTCTTC	CASRPETGANSYNEQFF
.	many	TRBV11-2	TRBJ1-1	TGTGCCAGCAGCTCAAACGGGGGGGGCACTGAAGCTTTCTTT	CASSSNGGGTEAFF
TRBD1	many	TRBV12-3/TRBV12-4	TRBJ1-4	TGTGCCAGCAGTCCTCCGGGACAGATAAATGAAAAACTGTTTTTT	CASSPPGQINEKLFF
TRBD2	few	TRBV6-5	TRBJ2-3	TGTGCCAGCAGTATCACTAGCGGGAGGGATACGCAGTATTTT	CASSITSGRDTQYF
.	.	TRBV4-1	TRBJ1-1	TGCGCCAGCAGCCAAGGTTTAGGACGGACATTGAACACTGAAGCTTTCTTT	CASSQGLGRTLNTEAFF
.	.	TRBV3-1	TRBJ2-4	TGTGCCAGCAGCCAAAGGGGAGCCGGCCTGGCCAAAAACATTCAGTACTTC	CASSQRGAGLAKNIQYF
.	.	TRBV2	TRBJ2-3	TGTGCCAGCAGTGAAGACGGCCCCCGGTATTTT	CASSEDGPRYF
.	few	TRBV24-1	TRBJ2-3	TGTGCCACCAGTGATCCGGGCAGGCAGTTCACAGATACGCAGTATTTT	CATSDPGRQFTDTQYF
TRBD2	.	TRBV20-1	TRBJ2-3	TGCAGTGCCCTATCAAGCGGGGGGGCAGATACGCAGTATTTT	CSALSSGGADTQYF
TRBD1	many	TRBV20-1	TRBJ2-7	TGCAGTGCTGGGGACAGGGGTTCCTACGAGCAGTACTTC	CSAGDRGSYEQYF
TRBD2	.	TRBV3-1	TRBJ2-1	TGTGCCAGCAGCGAACACGCCGGGGGGGGCCTGTATGAGCAGTTCTTC	CASSEHAGGGLYEQFF
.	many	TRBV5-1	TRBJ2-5	TGCGCCAGCAGCTTGATGGGGGCAGAGACCCAGTACTTC	CASSLMGAETQYF
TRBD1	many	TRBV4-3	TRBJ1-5	TGCGCCAGCAGCCAGTCGACAGGGAATAGCAATCAGCCCCAGCATTTT	CASSQSTGNSNQPQHF
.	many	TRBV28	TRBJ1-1	TGTGCCAGCAGTCTGCCACAGGGAACTGAAGCTTTCTTT	CASSLPQGTEAFF
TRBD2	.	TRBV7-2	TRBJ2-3	TGTGCCAGCAGCTTAATCATTTGGGCGGGGGGGCGGTTTCAAGATACGCAGTATTTT	CASSLIIWAGGRFQDTQYF
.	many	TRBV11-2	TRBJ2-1	TGTGCCAGCAGCTTAATAAGGGGGCAGTTCTTC	CASSLIRGQFF
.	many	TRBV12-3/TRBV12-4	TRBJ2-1	TGTGCCAGCAGCCCCGGCGCTTTTTTCGGGCAGTTCTTC	CASSPGAFFGQFF